This TCR beta chain was found in a study of cytomegalovirus exposure and HLA in healthy donors. 60 Vbeta and 13 Jbeta primers were used in PCR. Profiling relied on immunoSEQ multiplex PCR, and the TCRdb table lists in-frame clones only, not all of them. The table lists around 95,000 clones, around 82% of them singletons. In the case of this clone: What it binds is unknown.

In germline, CDR1 is KGHSH, CDR2 LQKENI. This CDR3 region has 14 residues. The V end lost 3 bases, the J end lost 4 bases, and 12 bases lay between the germline ends. Broader study findings: A later examination showed that TCR association rates differed by HLA locus, with DRB1 most and HLA-C fewest. Using the classifier, cytomegalovirus status was reportedly diagnosed with high specificity and sensitivity.

The sequencing sample was made of PBMCs. The clonotype comes from a man aged 30 to 45 in good health and CMV-seropositive. The chain links TRBV18 to TRBJ2-5; D not certain. CDR3 residues: CASSPPAGVETQYF. For the CDR3, the DNA is TGTGCCAGCTCACCGCCGGCAGGTGTAGAGACCCAGTACTTC.